The present T cell receptor (beta chain) was sequenced within a study of shared clonotypes between healthy human individuals. Every contributor of samples was a Caucasian grown-up residing in Nashville, Tennessee. Whole-study findings and limits: Represented diversity (both genetic and exposure-history) was limited by the small number of donors.

This table comes from immunoSEQ multiplex PCR, and its TCRdb copy is limited to in-frame clones, with some not included. The sample yields over a million clones, approximately 78% seen once. This clone was counted only a few times. The antigen is not known. This CDR3 contains 15 residues. V shed 4 bases, J shed 7 bases, and the junction held 8 bases outside the gene matches. CDR1 SQVTM and CDR2 ANQGSEA come from the germline V gene. Specimen: memory CD4+ T cells from PBMCs. Documented subset: CD45RA-negative fraction. This chain joins TRBV29-1 and TRBJ2-1; 12 nucleotides align to TRBD2. The clonotype originates from a man aged 18 to 35 in good health. Some clones in this sample may be carry-over from other donors' samples. CDR3 in DNA: TGCAGCGTTGCCAAGACTAGCGGGAGTGCGAATGAGCAGTTCTTC. Translating gives CSVAKTSGSANEQFF.